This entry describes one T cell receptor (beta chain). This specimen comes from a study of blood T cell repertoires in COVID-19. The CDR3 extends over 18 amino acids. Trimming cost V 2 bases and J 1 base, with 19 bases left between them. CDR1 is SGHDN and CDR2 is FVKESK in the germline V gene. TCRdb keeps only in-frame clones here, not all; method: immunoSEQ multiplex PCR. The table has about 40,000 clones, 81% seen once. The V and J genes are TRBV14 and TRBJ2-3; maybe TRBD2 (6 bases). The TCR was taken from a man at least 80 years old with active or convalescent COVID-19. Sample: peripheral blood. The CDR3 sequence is CASSQTGVGRGGTDTQYF. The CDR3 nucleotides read TGTGCCAGCAGCCAAACGGGGGTGGGGAGAGGGGGCACAGATACGCAGTATTTT.